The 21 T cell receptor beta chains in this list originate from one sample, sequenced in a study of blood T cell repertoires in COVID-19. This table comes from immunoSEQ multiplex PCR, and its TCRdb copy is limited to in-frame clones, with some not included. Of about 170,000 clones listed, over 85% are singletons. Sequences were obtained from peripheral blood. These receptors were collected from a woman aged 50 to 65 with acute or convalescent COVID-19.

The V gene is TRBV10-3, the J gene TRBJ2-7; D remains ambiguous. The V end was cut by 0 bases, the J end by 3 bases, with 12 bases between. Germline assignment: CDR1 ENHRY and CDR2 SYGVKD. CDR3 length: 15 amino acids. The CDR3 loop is CAISESHGLIYEQYF. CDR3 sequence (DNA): TGTGCCATCAGTGAGTCGCATGGCCTCATCTACGAGCAGTACTTC.

The CDR3 region is CASSYSDRGNTIYF. The CDR3, as DNA: TGTGCCAGCAGTTACTCGGACAGGGGAAACACCATATATTTT. The chain employs TRBV6-5 and TRBJ1-3, with TRBD1 identical over 7 bases. V shed 0 bases and J 4 bases; nucleotides not matched to a gene: 0. Germline values: CDR1 MNHEY, CDR2 SVGAGI. This CDR3 contains 14 residues.

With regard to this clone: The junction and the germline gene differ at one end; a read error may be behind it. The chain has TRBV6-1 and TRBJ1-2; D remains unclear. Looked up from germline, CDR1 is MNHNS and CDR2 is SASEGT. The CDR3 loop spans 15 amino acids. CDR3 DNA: TGTGCCAGCAGCGAAGACCGCTTACACAACTATGGCTACACCTTC. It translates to CASSEDRLHNYGYTF.

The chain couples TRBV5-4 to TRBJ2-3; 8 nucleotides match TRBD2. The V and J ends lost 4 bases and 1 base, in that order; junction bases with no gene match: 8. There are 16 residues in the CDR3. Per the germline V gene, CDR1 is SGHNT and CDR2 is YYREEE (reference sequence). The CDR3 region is CASSAQGREGTDTQYF. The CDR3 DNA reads TGTGCCAGCAGCGCTCAGGGGCGGGAGGGCACAGATACGCAGTATTTT. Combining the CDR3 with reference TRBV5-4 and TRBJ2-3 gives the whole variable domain ETGVTQSPTHLIKTRGQQVTLRCSSQSGHNTVSWYQQALGQGPQFIFQYYREEENGRGNFPPRFSGLQFPNYSSELNVNALELDDSALYLCASSAQGREGTDTQYFGPGTRLTVL.

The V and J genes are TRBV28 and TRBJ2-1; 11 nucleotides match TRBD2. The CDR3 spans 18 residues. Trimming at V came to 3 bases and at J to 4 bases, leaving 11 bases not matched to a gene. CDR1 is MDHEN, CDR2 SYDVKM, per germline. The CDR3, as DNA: TGTGCCAGCAGTTTGGGGACTAGCGGTCCAGGTCCTTACAATGAGCAGTTCTTC. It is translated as CASSLGTSGPGPYNEQFF.

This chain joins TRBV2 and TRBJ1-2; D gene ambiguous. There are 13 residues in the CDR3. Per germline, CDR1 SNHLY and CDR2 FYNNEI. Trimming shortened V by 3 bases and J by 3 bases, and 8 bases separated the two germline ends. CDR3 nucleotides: TGTGCCAGCAGTGAGGCCTCCTACTATGGCTACACCTTC. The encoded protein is CASSEASYYGYTF.

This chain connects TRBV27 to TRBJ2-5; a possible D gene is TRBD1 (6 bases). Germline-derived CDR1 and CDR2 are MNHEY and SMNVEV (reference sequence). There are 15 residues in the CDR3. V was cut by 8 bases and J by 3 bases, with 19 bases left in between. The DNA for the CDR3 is TGTGCCAGCTGCCCGGGGACACGGGCGAAAGAGACCCAGTACTTC. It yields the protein CASCPGTRAKETQYF.

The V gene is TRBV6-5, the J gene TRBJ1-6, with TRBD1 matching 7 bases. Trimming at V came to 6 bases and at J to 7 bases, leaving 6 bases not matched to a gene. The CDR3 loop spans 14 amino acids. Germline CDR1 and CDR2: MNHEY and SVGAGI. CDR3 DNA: TGTGCCAGCAGCCCCGACAGGGAAAATTCACCCCTCCACTTT. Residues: CASSPDRENSPLHF.

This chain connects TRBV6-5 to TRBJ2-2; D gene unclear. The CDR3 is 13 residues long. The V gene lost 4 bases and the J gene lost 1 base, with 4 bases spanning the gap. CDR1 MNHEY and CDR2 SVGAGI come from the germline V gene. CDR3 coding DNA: TGTGCCAGCAGTTTAGTGAACACCGGGGAGCTGTTTTTT. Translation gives CASSLVNTGELFF.

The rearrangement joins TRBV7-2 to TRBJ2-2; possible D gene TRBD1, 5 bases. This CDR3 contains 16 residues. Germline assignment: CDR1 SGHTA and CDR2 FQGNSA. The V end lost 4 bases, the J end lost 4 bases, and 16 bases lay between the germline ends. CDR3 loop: CASSSGQGLFTGELFF. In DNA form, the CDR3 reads TGTGCCAGCAGCTCAGGGCAGGGTCTTTTCACCGGGGAGCTGTTTTTT. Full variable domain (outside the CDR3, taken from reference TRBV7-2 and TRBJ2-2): GAGVSQSPSNKVTEKGKDVELRCDPISGHTALYWYRQSLGQGLEFLIYFQGNSAPDKSGLPSDRFSAERTGGSVSTLTIQRTQQEDSAVYLCASSSGQGLFTGELFFGEGSRLTVL.

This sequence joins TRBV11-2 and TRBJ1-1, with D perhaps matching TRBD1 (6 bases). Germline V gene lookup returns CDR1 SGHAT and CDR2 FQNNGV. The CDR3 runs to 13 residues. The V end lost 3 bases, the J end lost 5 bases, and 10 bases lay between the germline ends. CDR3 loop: CASSFTGKTEAFF. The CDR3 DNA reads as TGTGCCAGCAGCTTCACAGGGAAAACTGAAGCTTTCTTT.

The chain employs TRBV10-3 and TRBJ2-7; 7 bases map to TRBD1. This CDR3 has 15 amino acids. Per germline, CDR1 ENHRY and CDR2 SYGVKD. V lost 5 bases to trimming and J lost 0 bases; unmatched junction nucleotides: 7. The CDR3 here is CAISQGGAGSYEQYF. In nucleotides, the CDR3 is TGTGCCATCAGTCAAGGGGGCGCCGGCTCCTACGAGCAGTACTTC.

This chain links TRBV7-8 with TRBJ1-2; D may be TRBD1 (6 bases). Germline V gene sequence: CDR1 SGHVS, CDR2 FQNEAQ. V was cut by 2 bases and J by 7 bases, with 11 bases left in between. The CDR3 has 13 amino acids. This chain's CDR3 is CASSLSRGIGYTF. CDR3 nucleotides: TGTGCCAGCAGCTTATCGAGGGGGATTGGCTACACCTTC.

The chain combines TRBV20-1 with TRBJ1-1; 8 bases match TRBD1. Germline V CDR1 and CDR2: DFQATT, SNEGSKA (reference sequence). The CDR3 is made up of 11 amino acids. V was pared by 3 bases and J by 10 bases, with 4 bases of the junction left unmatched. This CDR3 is CSASNRGGAFF. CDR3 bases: TGCAGTGCTAGTAACAGGGGGGGAGCTTTCTTT.

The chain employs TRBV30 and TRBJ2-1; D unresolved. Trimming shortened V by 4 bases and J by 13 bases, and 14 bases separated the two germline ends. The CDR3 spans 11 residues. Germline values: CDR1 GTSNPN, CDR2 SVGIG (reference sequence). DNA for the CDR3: TGTGCCTGGACGTACTCCACGTCCCAGTTCTTC. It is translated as CAWTYSTSQFF.

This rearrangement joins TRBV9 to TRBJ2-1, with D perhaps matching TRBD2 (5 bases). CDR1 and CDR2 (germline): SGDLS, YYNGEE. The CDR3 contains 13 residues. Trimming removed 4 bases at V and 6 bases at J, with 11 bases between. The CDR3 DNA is TGTGCCAGCAGCACTGAGGGTGTCAATGAGCAGTTCTTC. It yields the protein CASSTEGVNEQFF.

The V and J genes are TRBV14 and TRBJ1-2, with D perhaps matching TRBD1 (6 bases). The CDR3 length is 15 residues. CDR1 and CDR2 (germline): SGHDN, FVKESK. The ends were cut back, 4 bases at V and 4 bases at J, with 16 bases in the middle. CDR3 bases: TGTGCCAGCAGCCCTCCGACAGGTTCGATCTATGGCTACACCTTC. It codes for CASSPPTGSIYGYTF.

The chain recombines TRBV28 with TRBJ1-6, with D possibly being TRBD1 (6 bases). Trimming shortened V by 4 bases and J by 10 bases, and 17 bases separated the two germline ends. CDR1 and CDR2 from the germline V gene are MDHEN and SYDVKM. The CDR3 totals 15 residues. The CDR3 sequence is CASSSDLRGGSPLHF. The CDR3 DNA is TGTGCCAGCAGTTCCGACCTCAGGGGTGGGTCACCCCTCCACTTT.

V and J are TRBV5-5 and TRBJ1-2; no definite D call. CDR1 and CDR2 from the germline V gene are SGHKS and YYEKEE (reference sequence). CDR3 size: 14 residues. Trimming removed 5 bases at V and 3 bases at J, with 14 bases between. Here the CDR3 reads CASSTGGEDYGYTF. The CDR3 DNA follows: TGTGCCAGCAGTACCGGCGGGGAAGACTATGGCTACACCTTC.

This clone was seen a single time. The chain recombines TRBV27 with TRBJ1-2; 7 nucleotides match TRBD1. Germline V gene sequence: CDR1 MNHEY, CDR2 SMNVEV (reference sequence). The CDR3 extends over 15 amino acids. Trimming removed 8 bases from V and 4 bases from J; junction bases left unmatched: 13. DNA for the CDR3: TGTGCCAGCTTGACAGGGAGATGTTTGGGCTATGGCTACACCTTC. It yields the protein CASLTGRCLGYGYTF.

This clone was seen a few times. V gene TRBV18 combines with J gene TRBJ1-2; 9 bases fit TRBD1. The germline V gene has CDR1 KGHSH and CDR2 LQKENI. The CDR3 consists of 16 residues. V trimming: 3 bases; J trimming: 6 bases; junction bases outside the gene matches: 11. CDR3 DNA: TGTGCCAGCTCACCCCGCCGAGTACAGGGGGCCGATGGCTACACCTTC. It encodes CASSPRRVQGADGYTF.